This entry describes one T cell receptor beta chain. Trimming took off 5 bases at V and 4 bases at J, with 9 bases between the two ends. Germline V gene data show CDR1 as SGHTA and CDR2 as FQGNSA. The CDR3 is 13 residues long. Libraries were prepared by immunoSEQ multiplex PCR; TCRdb keeps only in-frame clonotypes and omits some of them. The data hold 100,000 to 150,000 clones, with over 85% observed a single time. This sample was taken from a study of control samples from healthy donors and cancer patients. The sequenced sample was PBMCs. The V gene is TRBV7-2, the J gene TRBJ1-5; no reliable D call. This receptor was taken from a man aged 45 to 65 with head and neck cancer. CDR3 DNA sequence: TGTGCCAGCAGCCCTCACATTAATCAGCCCCAGCATTTT. Protein sequence: CASSPHINQPQHF.